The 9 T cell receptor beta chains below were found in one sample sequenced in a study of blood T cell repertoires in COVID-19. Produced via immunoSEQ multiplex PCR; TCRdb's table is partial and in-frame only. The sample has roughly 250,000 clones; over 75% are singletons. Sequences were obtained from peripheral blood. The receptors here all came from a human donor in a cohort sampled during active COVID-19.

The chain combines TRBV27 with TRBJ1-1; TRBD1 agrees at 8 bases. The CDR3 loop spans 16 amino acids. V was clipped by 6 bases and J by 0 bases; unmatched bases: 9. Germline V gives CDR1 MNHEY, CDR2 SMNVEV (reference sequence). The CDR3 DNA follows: TGTGCCAGCAGCTCGGACAGGGATTGGGTGAACACTGAAGCTTTCTTT. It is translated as CASSSDRDWVNTEAFF.

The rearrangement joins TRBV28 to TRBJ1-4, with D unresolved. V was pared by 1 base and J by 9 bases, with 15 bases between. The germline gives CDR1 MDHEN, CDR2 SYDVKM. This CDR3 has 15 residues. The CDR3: CASSLYEGSLKKLFF. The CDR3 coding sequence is TGTGCCAGCAGTTTATATGAGGGAAGTTTAAAAAAACTGTTTTTT.

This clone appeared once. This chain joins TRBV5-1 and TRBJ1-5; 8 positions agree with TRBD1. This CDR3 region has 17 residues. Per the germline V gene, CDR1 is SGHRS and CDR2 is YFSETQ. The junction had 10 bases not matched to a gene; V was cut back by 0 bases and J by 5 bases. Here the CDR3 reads CASSLGTGQDGYQPQHF. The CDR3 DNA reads TGCGCCAGCAGCTTGGGCACGGGACAGGATGGTTATCAGCCCCAGCATTTT. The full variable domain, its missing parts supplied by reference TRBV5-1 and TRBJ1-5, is KAGVTQTPRYLIKTRGQQVTLSCSPISGHRSVSWYQQTPGQGLQFLFEYFSETQRNKGNFPGRFSGRQFSNSRSEMNVSTLELGDSALYLCASSLGTGQDGYQPQHFGDGTRLSIL.

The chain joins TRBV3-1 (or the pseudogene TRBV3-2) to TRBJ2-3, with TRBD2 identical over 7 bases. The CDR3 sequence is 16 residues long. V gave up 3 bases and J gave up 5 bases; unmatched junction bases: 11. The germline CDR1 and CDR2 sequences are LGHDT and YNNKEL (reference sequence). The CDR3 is CASSQEAERGRDTQYF. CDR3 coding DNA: TGTGCCAGCAGCCAGGAGGCCGAGCGGGGAAGAGATACGCAGTATTTT.

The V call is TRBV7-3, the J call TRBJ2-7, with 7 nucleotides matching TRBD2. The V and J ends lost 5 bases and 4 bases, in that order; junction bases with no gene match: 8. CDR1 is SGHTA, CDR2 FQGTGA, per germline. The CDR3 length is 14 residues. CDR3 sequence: CASSPQGSGYEQYF. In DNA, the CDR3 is TGTGCCAGCAGCCCTCAGGGTAGCGGGTACGAGCAGTACTTC.

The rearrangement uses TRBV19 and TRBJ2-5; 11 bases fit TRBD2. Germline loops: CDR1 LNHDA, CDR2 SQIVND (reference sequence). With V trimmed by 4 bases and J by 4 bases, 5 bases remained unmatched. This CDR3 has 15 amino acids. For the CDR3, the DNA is TGTGCCAGTAGTAAACTGACTAGCGGGATAGAGACCCAGTACTTC. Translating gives CASSKLTSGIETQYF.

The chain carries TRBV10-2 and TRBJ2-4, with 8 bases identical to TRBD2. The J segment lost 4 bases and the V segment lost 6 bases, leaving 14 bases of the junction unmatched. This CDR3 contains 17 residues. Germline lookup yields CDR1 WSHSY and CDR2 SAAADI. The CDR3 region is CASRRGGRVGGKNIQYF. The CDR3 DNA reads TGCGCCAGCAGACGGGGGGGCAGGGTAGGGGGAAAAAACATTCAGTACTTC.

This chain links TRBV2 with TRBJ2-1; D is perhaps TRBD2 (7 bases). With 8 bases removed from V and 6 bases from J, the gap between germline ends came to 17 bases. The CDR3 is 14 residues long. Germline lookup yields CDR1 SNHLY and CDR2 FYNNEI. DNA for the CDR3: TGTGCCAGCTTAGAGGGGGGGATTAGCAATGAGCAGTTCTTC. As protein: CASLEGGISNEQFF.

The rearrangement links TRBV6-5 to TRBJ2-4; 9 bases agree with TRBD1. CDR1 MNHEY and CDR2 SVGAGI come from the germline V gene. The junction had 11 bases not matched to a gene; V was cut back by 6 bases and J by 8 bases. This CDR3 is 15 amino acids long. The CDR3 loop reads CASRPTGGARYIQYF. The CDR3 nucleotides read TGTGCCAGCAGACCTACAGGGGGCGCTAGGTACATTCAGTACTTC.